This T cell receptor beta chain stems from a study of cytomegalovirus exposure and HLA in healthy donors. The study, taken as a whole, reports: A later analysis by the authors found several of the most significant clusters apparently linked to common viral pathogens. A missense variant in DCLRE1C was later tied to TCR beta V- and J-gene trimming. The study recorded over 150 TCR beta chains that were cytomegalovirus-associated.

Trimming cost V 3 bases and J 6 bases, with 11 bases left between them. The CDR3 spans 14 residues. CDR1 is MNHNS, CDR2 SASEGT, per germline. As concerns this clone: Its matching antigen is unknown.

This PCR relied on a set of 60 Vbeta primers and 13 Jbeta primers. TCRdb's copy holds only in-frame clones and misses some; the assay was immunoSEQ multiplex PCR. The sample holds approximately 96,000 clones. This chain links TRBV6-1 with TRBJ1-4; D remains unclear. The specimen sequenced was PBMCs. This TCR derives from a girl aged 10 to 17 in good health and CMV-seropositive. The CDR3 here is CASSDDGVHEKLFF. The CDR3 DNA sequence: TGTGCCAGCAGTGATGACGGGGTTCATGAAAAACTGTTTTTT.